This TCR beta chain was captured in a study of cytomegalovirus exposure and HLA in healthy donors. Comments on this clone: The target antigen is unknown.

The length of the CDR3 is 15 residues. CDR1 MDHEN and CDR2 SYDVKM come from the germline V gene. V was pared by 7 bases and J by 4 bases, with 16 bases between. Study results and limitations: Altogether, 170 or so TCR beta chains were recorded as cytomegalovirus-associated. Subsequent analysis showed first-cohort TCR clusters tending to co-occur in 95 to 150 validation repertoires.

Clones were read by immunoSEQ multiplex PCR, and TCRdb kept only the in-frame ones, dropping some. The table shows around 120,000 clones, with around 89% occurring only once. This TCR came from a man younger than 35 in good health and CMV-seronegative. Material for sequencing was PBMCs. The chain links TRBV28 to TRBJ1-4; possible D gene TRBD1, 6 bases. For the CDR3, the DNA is TGTGCCAGCACACATAACAGGGTTGGTAATGAAAAACTGTTTTTT. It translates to CASTHNRVGNEKLFF.